These 30 T cell receptor beta chains originate from one sample sequenced in a study of cytomegalovirus exposure and HLA in healthy donors. PCR primers comprised 60 Vbeta and 13 Jbeta primers. Profiled with immunoSEQ multiplex PCR; TCRdb holds only in-frame clones, not every one. The data contain 150,000 to 200,000 clones, approximately 86% of them singletons. Source material: PBMCs. The source of these receptors is a boy between 2 and 10 years old in good health and CMV-seronegative.

V gene TRBV5-1 combines with J gene TRBJ2-1; 8 nucleotides agree with TRBD1. This CDR3 has 16 amino acids. Germline V gives CDR1 SGHRS, CDR2 YFSETQ. The V and J ends lost 2 bases and 5 bases, in that order; junction bases with no gene match: 9. The CDR3 bases are TGCGCCAGCAGCTTTAGACAGGGGTCAGGGGACAATGAGCAGTTCTTC. This codes for CASSFRQGSGDNEQFF.

The rearrangement joins TRBV28 to TRBJ1-3; D is unclear. Germline CDR1 reads MDHEN; CDR2 reads SYDVKM. Trimming shortened V by 5 bases and J by 3 bases, and 17 bases separated the two germline ends. This CDR3 has 16 amino acids. The CDR3 nucleotides are TGTGCCAGCAGTCCTGGCGGGAGTTTTGGTGGAAACACCATATATTTT. It encodes CASSPGGSFGGNTIYF. Based on the CDR3 plus reference TRBV28 and TRBJ1-3, the full variable domain is DVKVTQSSRYLVKRTGEKVFLECVQDMDHENMFWYRQDPGLGLRLIYFSYDVKMKEKGDIPEGYSVSREKKERFSLILESASTNQTSMYLCASSPGGSFGGNTIYFGEGSWLTVV.

The gene calls are TRBV9 and TRBJ2-7, with D unresolved. Germline V gives CDR1 SGDLS, CDR2 YYNGEE. V was trimmed by 3 bases and J by 3 bases, leaving 19 bases between them. There are 16 residues in the CDR3. The DNA of the CDR3 is TGTGCCAGCAGCGGGTCCGACACCCGGCCGTACTACGAGCAGTACTTC. Its translation is CASSGSDTRPYYEQYF.

The rearrangement uses TRBV7-9 and TRBJ2-7; weak D call: TRBD2 (6 bases). Germline-derived CDR1 and CDR2 are SEHNR and FQNEAQ (reference sequence). The CDR3 totals 15 residues. The V end was cut by 5 bases, the J end by 2 bases, with 16 bases between. The CDR3 sequence: CASSRLMGLAYEQYF. CDR3 coding DNA: TGTGCCAGCAGCCGACTGATGGGACTCGCCTACGAGCAGTACTTC.

This sequence joins TRBV7-9 and TRBJ1-1, with D maybe TRBD1 (6 bases). Germline V gene data show CDR1 as SEHNR and CDR2 as FQNEAQ (reference sequence). V gave up 5 bases and J gave up 2 bases, with 15 bases separating them. CDR3 size: 15 residues. CDR3 region: CASSMYREGNTEAFF. In DNA form, the CDR3 reads TGTGCCAGCAGCATGTACAGGGAAGGAAACACTGAAGCTTTCTTT.

The V gene is TRBV5-1, the J gene TRBJ2-5; 12 bases line up with TRBD2. The CDR3 consists of 16 residues. In germline, CDR1 is SGHRS, CDR2 YFSETQ. Germline trimming cut 1 base from V and 4 bases from J; bases unmatched to any gene: 5. The CDR3 sequence: CASSLILAGGIETQYF. CDR3 DNA: TGCGCCAGCAGCTTGATTCTAGCGGGGGGGATAGAGACCCAGTACTTC.

This sequence joins TRBV29-1 and TRBJ2-7, with a tentative D call TRBD1 (5 bases). The CDR3 sequence is 15 residues long. Trimming took off 2 bases at V and 1 base at J, with 15 bases between the two ends. Germline V gene data show CDR1 as SQVTM and CDR2 as ANQGSEA. The CDR3 sequence: CSVEYRGPLSYEQYF. DNA for the CDR3: TGCAGCGTTGAATATAGGGGCCCTTTATCCTACGAGCAGTACTTC.

The chain carries TRBV7-9 and TRBJ2-5; 14 bases align to TRBD2. The germline CDR1 and CDR2 sequences are SEHNR and FQNEAQ (reference sequence). V trimming: 5 bases; J trimming: 10 bases; junction bases outside the gene matches: 9. The CDR3 loop spans 15 amino acids. In nucleotides, the CDR3 is TGTGCCAGCAGCCTGGGACTAGCGGGGGCCCGGGGCCAGTACTTC. Encoded protein: CASSLGLAGARGQYF.

This rearrangement joins TRBV28 to TRBJ1-5; no firm D call. The CDR3 length is 17 residues. V lost 2 bases, J lost 0 bases, and 14 bases lay in between. The germline gives CDR1 MDHEN, CDR2 SYDVKM. The CDR3 region has the DNA TGTGCCAGCAGTTTAATTTTCGAGAGTTATAGCAATCAGCCCCAGCATTTT. The encoded protein is CASSLIFESYSNQPQHF.

The chain carries TRBV20-1 and TRBJ2-3; D might be TRBD1 (7 bases). This CDR3 spans 11 amino acids. The germline V gene has CDR1 DFQATT and CDR2 SNEGSKA (reference sequence). Trimming cost V 5 bases and J 11 bases, with 14 bases left between them. The CDR3: CSAPRGDRQYF. CDR3 coding DNA: TGCAGTGCTCCCAGGGGGGACCGGCAGTATTTT.

The chain is built from TRBV10-3 and TRBJ2-7, with 11 bases that match TRBD1. The germline V gene has CDR1 ENHRY and CDR2 SYGVKD. The CDR3 is 15 residues long. V was clipped by 2 bases and J by 5 bases; unmatched bases: 5. In DNA, the CDR3 is TGTGCCATCAGTGAGCCGGGACAGGGGGAGGACGAGCAGTACTTC. Its translation: CAISEPGQGEDEQYF.

This chain joins TRBV2 and TRBJ1-5; 10 bases are shared with TRBD1. The CDR3 covers 20 residues. The junction had 18 bases not matched to a gene; V was cut back by 5 bases and J by 2 bases. CDR1 and CDR2 from the germline V gene are SNHLY and FYNNEI. CDR3 amino acids: CASSYDRGRPVAFGNQPQHF. CDR3 DNA: TGTGCCAGCAGTTACGACAGGGGGCGCCCGGTCGCGTTCGGCAATCAGCCCCAGCATTTT. The variable domain in full, completed from reference TRBV2 and TRBJ1-5, reads EPEVTQTPSHQVTQMGQEVILRCVPISNHLYFYWYRQILGQKVEFLVSFYNNEISEKSEIFDDQFSVERPDGSNFTLKIRSTKLEDSAMYFCASSYDRGRPVAFGNQPQHFGDGTRLSIL.

Concerning this clone itself: The same CDR3 can be traced to other DNA sequences in this sample. The rearrangement links TRBV9 to TRBJ2-1; 8 nucleotides match TRBD2. V gave up 4 bases and J gave up 5 bases; unmatched junction bases: 11. The CDR3 has 16 amino acids. Germline CDR1 is SGDLS and CDR2 is YYNGEE. The CDR3 region has the DNA TGTGCCAGCAGCCCCCGAAGACTAGCGAGGGACAATGAGCAGTTCTTC. Protein sequence: CASSPRRLARDNEQFF.

The chain uses TRBV4-2 and TRBJ2-7; TRBD1 matches at 9 bases. V trimming: 1 base; J trimming: 5 bases; junction bases outside the gene matches: 15. Germline V gene sequence: CDR1 LGHNA, CDR2 YNFKEQ. This CDR3 comprises 18 residues. Written as DNA, the CDR3 is TGTGCCAGCAGCCAAGGGGACAGGGCAGGGACATCTCTCCACGAGCAGTACTTC. Protein: CASSQGDRAGTSLHEQYF.

This clone occurred once. The chain uses TRBV7-6 and TRBJ1-2, with D hard to call. The germline V gene has CDR1 SGHVS and CDR2 FNYEAQ. This CDR3 is 13 amino acids long. The ends were cut back, 1 base at V and 8 bases at J, with 11 bases in the middle. Written as DNA, the CDR3 is TGTGCCAGCAGCTTAGAAACGAGGGAGGGCTACACCTTC. The encoded protein is CASSLETREGYTF.

The rearrangement links TRBV7-9 to TRBJ2-2; D might be TRBD2 (6 bases). Germline CDR1 and CDR2: SEHNR and FQNEAQ (reference sequence). V shed 1 base and J shed 1 base, with 16 bases lying between them. This CDR3 spans 18 amino acids. The chain's CDR3 is CASSLETSFLGNTGELFF. The CDR3 DNA follows: TGTGCCAGCAGCTTAGAAACTAGCTTTCTTGGGAACACCGGGGAGCTGTTTTTT.

The chain carries TRBV2 and TRBJ2-7; TRBD2 aligns across 12 bases. V lost 7 bases, J lost 7 bases, and 8 bases stayed unmatched. The CDR3 loop spans 14 amino acids. Germline CDR1 reads SNHLY; CDR2 reads FYNNEI. CDR3 nucleotide sequence: TGTGCCAGCACGTTGGTCCTAGCGGGAGGGGAGCAGTACTTC. Protein: CASTLVLAGGEQYF.

The V call is TRBV2, the J call TRBJ2-2; D unresolved. V dropped 0 bases and J dropped 6 bases, with 14 bases sitting between them. CDR3 length: 16 residues. Per the germline V gene, CDR1 is SNHLY and CDR2 is FYNNEI. The CDR3 is CASSEALLAVSGELFF. The CDR3 nucleotides are TGTGCCAGCAGTGAAGCGCTTCTTGCAGTTTCCGGGGAGCTGTTTTTT.

V is TRBV28 and J is TRBJ1-1, with a weak D call TRBD1 (6 bases). V was trimmed by 8 bases and J by 4 bases, leaving 20 bases between them. This CDR3 is built from 15 residues. The germline V gene has CDR1 MDHEN and CDR2 SYDVKM. In DNA, the CDR3 is TGTGCCAGCTACGTGGCAGGGGAAGGTCGCACTGAAGCTTTCTTT. It translates to CASYVAGEGRTEAFF.

The DNA for the CDR3 is TGTGCCAGCAGCTTTTCAGCGCGGGAGGGCCGGACGGGAGATACGCAGTATTTT. Protein product: CASSFSAREGRTGDTQYF. The rearrangement uses TRBV7-9 and TRBJ2-3; TRBD2 matches at 9 bases. The length of the CDR3 is 18 residues. V gave up 3 bases and J gave up 5 bases; unmatched junction bases: 15. Germline CDR1 and CDR2: SEHNR and FQNEAQ (reference sequence).

The chain recombines TRBV21-1 with TRBJ2-3; TRBD1 is taken as the D call from the table, unchecked against the DNA. TRBV21-1 is described as a pseudogene. This CDR3 contains 20 residues. In DNA form, the CDR3 reads TGTGCCAGCAGTGAAAACGAAGGACAGGGTGGTGGGAGTCTCACAGATACGCAGTATTTT. It is translated as CASSENEGQGGGSLTDTQYF.

The rearrangement links TRBV5-1 to TRBJ1-1; TRBD1 is a possible D gene (6 bases). CDR3 length: 13 residues. The germline CDR1 and CDR2 sequences are SGHRS and YFSETQ. The V gene lost 5 bases and the J gene lost 4 bases, with 12 bases spanning the gap. Here the CDR3 reads CASSFMTGTEAFF. DNA of the CDR3: TGCGCCAGCAGTTTTATGACAGGCACTGAAGCTTTCTTT.

The rearrangement uses TRBV25-1 and TRBJ1-2; D unresolved. Per the germline V gene, CDR1 is MGHDK and CDR2 is SYGVNS. V lost 2 bases and J 4 bases, leaving 5 bases between the germline ends. The CDR3 is 12 residues long. The DNA of the CDR3 is TGTGCCAGCAGTGAAACGAGCTATGGCTACACCTTC. This sequence encodes CASSETSYGYTF.

J is TRBJ1-2 and V is TRBV6-6, with TRBD1 matching 7 bases. The CDR3 runs to 13 residues. Germline values: CDR1 MNHNY, CDR2 SVGAGI (reference sequence). The ends lost 6 bases at V and 3 bases at J; junction bases unmatched: 4. CDR3 nucleotide sequence: TGTGCCAGCAGCTACGGACAGGACTATGGCTACACCTTC. Translation gives CASSYGQDYGYTF.

The J gene is TRBJ2-3, the V gene TRBV19, with D perhaps TRBD1 (5 bases). CDR1 and CDR2 from the germline V gene are LNHDA and SQIVND (reference sequence). The CDR3 is 15 amino acids. Trimming removed 5 bases at V and 4 bases at J, with 16 bases between. This CDR3 is CASSPLPGAADTQYF. The CDR3 DNA reads TGTGCCAGTAGTCCCCTCCCTGGGGCGGCAGATACGCAGTATTTT.

This chain uses TRBV6-5 with TRBJ1-2; weak D call: TRBD1 (5 bases). This CDR3 has 13 residues. Trimming took off 10 bases at V and 4 bases at J, with 16 bases between the two ends. In germline, CDR1 is MNHEY, CDR2 SVGAGI. CDR3: CAKEPGELYGYTF. The CDR3 coding sequence is TGTGCCAAAGAACCGGGGGAGCTCTATGGCTACACCTTC.

V and J are TRBV7-3 and TRBJ2-3; 10 nucleotides line up with TRBD2. The germline V gene encodes CDR1 SGHTA and CDR2 FQGTGA. V gave up 0 bases and J gave up 5 bases; unmatched junction bases: 5. The CDR3 sequence is 16 residues long. The CDR3 DNA follows: TGTGCCAGCAGCTTAACGGGGAGCGGGGGGGGAGATACGCAGTATTTT. The encoded protein is CASSLTGSGGGDTQYF.

The CDR3 protein is CASSLGQPGRETQYF. In DNA, the CDR3 is TGTGCCAGCAGCTTGGGTCAGCCAGGGCGAGAGACCCAGTACTTC. This chain connects TRBV7-9 to TRBJ2-5; TRBD1 might be the D (5 bases). Germline-derived CDR1 and CDR2 are SEHNR and FQNEAQ (reference sequence). CDR3 length: 15 residues. The V end was cut by 3 bases, the J end by 4 bases, with 15 bases between.

The CDR3 nucleotides read TGTGCCAGCAGTTTTCAGGGCGGCACTGAAGCTTTCTTT. Amino acids: CASSFQGGTEAFF. The chain joins TRBV27 to TRBJ1-1; tentative D call: TRBD1 (5 bases). The V end was cut by 3 bases, the J end by 4 bases, with 9 bases between. There are 13 residues in the CDR3. Per the germline V gene, CDR1 is MNHEY and CDR2 is SMNVEV (reference sequence).

This chain links TRBV2 with TRBJ2-6, with D perhaps matching TRBD1 (5 bases). CDR1 and CDR2 (germline): SNHLY, FYNNEI. This CDR3 spans 16 amino acids. The CDR3 region is CLVQGNRHSGANVLTF. The DNA for the CDR3 is TGTCTCGTTCAGGGTAACCGACACTCTGGGGCCAACGTCCTGACTTTC.